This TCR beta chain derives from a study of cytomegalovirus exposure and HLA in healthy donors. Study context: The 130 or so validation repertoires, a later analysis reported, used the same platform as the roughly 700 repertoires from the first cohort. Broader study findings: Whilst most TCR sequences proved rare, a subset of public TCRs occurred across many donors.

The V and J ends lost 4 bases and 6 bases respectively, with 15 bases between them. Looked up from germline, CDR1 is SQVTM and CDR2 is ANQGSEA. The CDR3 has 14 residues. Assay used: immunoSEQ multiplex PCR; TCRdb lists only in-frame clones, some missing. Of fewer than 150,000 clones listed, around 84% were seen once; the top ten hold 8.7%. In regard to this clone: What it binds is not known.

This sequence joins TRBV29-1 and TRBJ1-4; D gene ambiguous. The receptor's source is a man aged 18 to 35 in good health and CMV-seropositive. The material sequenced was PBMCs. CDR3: CSVGFGRRDEKLFF. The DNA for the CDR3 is TGCAGCGTTGGGTTCGGGAGGAGGGATGAAAAACTGTTTTTT.